The 3 T cell receptor beta chains in this list originate from one sample, sequenced in a study of graft-versus-host responses after intestinal transplantation. What these receptors recognize is not known. Profiling relied on immunoSEQ multiplex PCR, and the TCRdb table lists in-frame clones only, not all of them. This sample has tens of thousands of clones, with approximately 92% found just once. The input for sequencing was unstimulated CD4+ T cells sorted from spleen or lymph node cells, taken before intestinal transplant. All receptors derive from a human donor who received an intestinal transplant.

The genes are TRBV19 and TRBJ2-3, with a tentative D call TRBD1 (6 bases). CDR1 LNHDA and CDR2 SQIVND come from the germline V gene (reference sequence). The CDR3 covers 14 residues. V was pared by 7 bases and J by 2 bases, with 13 bases between. In DNA form, the CDR3 reads TGTGCCAGTAAGGCAGGGGCGACCACAGATACGCAGTATTTT. This gives the protein CASKAGATTDTQYF.

V and J are TRBV7-3 and TRBJ1-2; D remains unclear. Germline lookup yields CDR1 SGHTA and CDR2 FQGTGA. The V end lost 6 bases, the J end lost 0 bases, and 11 bases lay between the germline ends. CDR3 length: 14 amino acids. This CDR3 is CASSAGSANYGYTF. Here the CDR3 DNA reads TGTGCCAGCAGTGCCGGATCCGCTAACTATGGCTACACCTTC.

The chain is built from TRBV11-2 and TRBJ1-2, with D maybe TRBD1 (6 bases). The CDR3 runs to 15 residues. Trimming took 5 bases from V and 0 from J, leaving 13 bases between them. Per the germline V gene, CDR1 is SGHAT and CDR2 is FQNNGV. The CDR3 loop reads CASSPQTGTNYGYTF. The DNA for the CDR3 is TGTGCCAGCAGCCCCCAAACAGGGACTAACTATGGCTACACCTTC.